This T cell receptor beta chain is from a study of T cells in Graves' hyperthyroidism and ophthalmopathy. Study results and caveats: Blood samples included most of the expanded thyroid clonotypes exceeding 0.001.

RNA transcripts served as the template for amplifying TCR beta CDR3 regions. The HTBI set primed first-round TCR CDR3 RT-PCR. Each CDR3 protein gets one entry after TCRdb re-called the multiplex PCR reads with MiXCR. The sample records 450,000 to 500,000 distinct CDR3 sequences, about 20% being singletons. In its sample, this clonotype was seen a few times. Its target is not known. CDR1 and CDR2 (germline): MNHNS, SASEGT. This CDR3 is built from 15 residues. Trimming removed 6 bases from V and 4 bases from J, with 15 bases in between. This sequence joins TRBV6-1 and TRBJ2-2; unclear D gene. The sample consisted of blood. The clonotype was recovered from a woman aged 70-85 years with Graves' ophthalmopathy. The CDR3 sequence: CASSLDSTGTGELFF. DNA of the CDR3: TGTGCCAGCAGCCTCGACTCAACGGGCACCGGGGAGCTGTTTTTT.